This T cell receptor (beta chain) was recorded in a study of T cell responses to AZD1222 COVID-19 vaccine. Profiling relied on immunoSEQ multiplex PCR, and the TCRdb table lists in-frame clones only, not all of them. Of about 93,000 clones detected, just under 90% appear once; the ten largest clones hold over 2.5%. Worth noting for this clone: Its antigen is unidentified.

Regarding the study as a whole: Just a handful of AZD1222 recipients were seropositive at baseline.

The CDR3 covers 15 residues. V dropped 5 bases and J dropped 1 base, with 14 bases sitting between them. CDR1 is LNHDA, CDR2 SQIVND, per germline (reference sequence). The sequence came from an adult in good health. J is TRBJ2-5 and V is TRBV19, with D maybe TRBD2 (6 bases). Source: peripheral blood, taken on day 0 of MenACWY control vaccination. The DNA for the CDR3 is TGTGCCAGTAGTCTCCTGGGGGGTTTCCAAGAGACCCAGTACTTC. Translating it yields CASSLLGGFQETQYF.